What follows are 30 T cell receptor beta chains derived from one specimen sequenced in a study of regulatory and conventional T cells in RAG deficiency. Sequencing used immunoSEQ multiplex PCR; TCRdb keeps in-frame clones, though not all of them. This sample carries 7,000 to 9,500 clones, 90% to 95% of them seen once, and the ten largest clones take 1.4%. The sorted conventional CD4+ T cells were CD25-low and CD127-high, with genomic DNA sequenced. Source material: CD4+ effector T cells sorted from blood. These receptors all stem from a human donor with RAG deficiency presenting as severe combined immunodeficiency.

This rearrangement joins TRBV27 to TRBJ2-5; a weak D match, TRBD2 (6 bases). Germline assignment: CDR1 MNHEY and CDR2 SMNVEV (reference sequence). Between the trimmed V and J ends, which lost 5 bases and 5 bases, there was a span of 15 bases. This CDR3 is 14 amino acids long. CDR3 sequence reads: CASSPPTRGETQYF. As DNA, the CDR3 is TGTGCCAGCAGTCCACCGACTAGAGGCGAGACCCAGTACTTC.

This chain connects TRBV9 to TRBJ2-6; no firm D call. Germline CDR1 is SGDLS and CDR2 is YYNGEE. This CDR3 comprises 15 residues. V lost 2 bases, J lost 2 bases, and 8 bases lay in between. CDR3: CASSVRTAGANVLTF. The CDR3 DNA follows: TGTGCCAGCAGCGTTCGGACGGCTGGGGCCAACGTCCTGACTTTC.

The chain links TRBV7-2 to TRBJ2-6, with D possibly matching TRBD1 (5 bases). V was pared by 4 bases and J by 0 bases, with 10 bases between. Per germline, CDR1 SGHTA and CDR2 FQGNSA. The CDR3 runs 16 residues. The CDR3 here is CASSSRQHSGANVLTF. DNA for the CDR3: TGTGCCAGCAGCTCGAGACAGCACTCTGGGGCCAACGTCCTGACTTTC. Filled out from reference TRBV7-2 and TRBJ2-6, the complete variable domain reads GAGVSQSPSNKVTEKGKDVELRCDPISGHTALYWYRQSLGQGLEFLIYFQGNSAPDKSGLPSDRFSAERTGGSVSTLTIQRTQQEDSAVYLCASSSRQHSGANVLTFGAGSRLTVL.

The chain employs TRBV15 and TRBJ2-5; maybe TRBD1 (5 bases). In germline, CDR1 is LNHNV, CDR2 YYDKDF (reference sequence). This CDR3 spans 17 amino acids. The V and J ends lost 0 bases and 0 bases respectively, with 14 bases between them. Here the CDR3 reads CATSRDGVGRYQETQYF. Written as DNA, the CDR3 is TGTGCCACCAGCAGAGATGGTGTGGGGCGGTACCAAGAGACCCAGTACTTC. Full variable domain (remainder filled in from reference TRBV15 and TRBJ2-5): DAMVIQNPRYQVTQFGKPVTLSCSQTLNHNVMYWYQQKSSQAPKLLFHYYDKDFNNEADTPDNFQSRRPNTSFCFLDIRSPGLGDTAMYLCATSRDGVGRYQETQYFGPGTRLLVL.

DNA for the CDR3: TGTGCCAGCAGTTATAGGCGGGGGGATACGCAGTATTTT. Translation gives CASSYRRGDTQYF. The rearrangement links TRBV7-2 to TRBJ2-3; 7 positions match TRBD2. The junction had 6 bases not matched to a gene; V was cut back by 6 bases and J by 6 bases. Germline CDR1 SGHTA, CDR2 FQGNSA. This CDR3 contains 13 residues.

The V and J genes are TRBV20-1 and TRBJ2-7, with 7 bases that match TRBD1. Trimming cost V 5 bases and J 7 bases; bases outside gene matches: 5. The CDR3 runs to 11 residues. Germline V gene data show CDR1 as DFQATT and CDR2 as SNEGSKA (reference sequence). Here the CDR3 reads CSAWDSKEQYF. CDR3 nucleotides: TGCAGTGCTTGGGACAGTAAGGAGCAGTACTTC.

The CDR3 loop is CATSRDPSGETQYF. The CDR3 DNA is TGTGCCACCAGCAGAGATCCGAGCGGGGAGACCCAGTACTTC. The chain uses TRBV15 and TRBJ2-5; possibly TRBD2 for D (6 bases). Trimming took 0 bases from V and 5 from J, leaving 10 bases between them. Germline V gives CDR1 LNHNV, CDR2 YYDKDF (reference sequence). The CDR3 runs to 14 residues.

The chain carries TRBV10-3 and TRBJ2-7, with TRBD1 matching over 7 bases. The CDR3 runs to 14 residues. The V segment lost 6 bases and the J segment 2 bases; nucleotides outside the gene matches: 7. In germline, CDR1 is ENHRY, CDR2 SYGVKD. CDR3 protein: CAISRSGTAYEQYF. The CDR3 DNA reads TGTGCCATCAGCCGCTCCGGGACAGCCTACGAGCAGTACTTC.

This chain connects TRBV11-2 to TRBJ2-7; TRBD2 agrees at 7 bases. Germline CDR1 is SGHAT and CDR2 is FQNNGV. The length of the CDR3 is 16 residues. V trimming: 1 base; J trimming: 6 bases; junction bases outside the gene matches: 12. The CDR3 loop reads CASSLAPGGGIGEQYF. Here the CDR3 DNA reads TGTGCCAGCAGCTTAGCTCCCGGCGGGGGAATTGGCGAGCAGTACTTC.

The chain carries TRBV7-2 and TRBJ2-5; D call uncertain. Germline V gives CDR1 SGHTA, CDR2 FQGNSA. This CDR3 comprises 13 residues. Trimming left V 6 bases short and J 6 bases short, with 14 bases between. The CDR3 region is CASRSTVPKTQYF. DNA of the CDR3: TGTGCCAGCAGATCTACAGTCCCGAAGACCCAGTACTTC.

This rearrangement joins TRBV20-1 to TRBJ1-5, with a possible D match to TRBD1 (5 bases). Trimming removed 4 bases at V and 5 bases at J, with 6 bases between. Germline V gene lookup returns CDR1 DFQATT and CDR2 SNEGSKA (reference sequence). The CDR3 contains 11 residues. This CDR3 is CSAMGDQPQHF. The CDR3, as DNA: TGCAGTGCTATGGGGGATCAGCCCCAGCATTTT.

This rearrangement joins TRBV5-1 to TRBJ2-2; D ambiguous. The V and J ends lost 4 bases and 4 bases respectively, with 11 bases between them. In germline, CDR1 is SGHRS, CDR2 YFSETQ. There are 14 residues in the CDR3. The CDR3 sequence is CASSPVSPTGELFF. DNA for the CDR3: TGCGCCAGCAGCCCCGTTAGTCCCACCGGGGAGCTGTTTTTT.

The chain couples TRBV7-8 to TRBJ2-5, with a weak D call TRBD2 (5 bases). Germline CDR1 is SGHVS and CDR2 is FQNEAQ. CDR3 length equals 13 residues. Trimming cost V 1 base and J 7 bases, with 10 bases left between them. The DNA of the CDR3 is TGTGCCAGCAGCTTAGGGCGGGCCGCGACCCAGTACTTC. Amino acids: CASSLGRAATQYF.

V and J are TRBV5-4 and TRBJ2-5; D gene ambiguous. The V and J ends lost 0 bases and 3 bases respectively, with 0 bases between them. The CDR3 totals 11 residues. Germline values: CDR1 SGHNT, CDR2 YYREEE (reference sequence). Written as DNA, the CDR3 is TGTGCCAGCAGCTTGGAAGAGACCCAGTACTTC. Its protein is CASSLEETQYF.

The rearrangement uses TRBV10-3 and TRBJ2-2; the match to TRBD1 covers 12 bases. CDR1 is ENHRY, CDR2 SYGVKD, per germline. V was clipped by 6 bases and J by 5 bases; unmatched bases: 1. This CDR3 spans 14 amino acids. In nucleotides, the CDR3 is TGTGCCATCAGGGGACAGGGGGCGACCGGGGAGCTGTTTTTT. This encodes CAIRGQGATGELFF.

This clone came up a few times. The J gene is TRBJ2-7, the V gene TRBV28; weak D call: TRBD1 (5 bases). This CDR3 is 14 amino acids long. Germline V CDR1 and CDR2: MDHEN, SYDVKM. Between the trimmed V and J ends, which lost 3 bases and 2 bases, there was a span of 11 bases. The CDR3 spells CASSFQGRAYEQYF. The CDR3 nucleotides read TGTGCCAGCAGTTTCCAGGGTAGGGCCTACGAGCAGTACTTC.

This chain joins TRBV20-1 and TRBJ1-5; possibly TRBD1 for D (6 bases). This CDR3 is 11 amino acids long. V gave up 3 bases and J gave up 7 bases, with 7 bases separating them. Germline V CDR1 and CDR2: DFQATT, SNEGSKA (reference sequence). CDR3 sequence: CSASRGQPQHF. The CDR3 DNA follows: TGCAGTGCTAGCAGGGGCCAGCCCCAGCATTTT.

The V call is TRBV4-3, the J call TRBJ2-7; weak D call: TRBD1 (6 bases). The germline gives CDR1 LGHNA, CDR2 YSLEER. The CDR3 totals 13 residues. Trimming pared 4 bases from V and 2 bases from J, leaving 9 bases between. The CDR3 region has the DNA TGCGCCAGCAGCCGGGACACCCCCTACGAGCAGTACTTC. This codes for CASSRDTPYEQYF.

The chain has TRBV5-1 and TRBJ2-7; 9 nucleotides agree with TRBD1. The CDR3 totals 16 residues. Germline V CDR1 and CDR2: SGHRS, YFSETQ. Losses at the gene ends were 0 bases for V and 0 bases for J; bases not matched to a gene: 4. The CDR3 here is CASSLARDRVSYEQYF. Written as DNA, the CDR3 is TGCGCCAGCAGCTTGGCCCGGGACAGGGTCTCCTACGAGCAGTACTTC.

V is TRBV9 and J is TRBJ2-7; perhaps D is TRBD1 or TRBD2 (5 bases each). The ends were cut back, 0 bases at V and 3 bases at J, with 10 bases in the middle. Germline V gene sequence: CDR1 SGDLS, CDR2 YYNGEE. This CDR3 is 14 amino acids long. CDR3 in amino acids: CASSVAWDGYEQYF. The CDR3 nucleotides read TGTGCCAGCAGCGTAGCCTGGGACGGCTACGAGCAGTACTTC.

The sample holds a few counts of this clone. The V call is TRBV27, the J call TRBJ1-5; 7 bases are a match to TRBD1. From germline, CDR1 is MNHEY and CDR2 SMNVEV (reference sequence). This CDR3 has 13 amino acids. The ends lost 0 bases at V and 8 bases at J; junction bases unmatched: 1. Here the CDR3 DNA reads TGTGCCAGCAGTTTATCGGGGACAGAGCCCCAGCATTTT. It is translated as CASSLSGTEPQHF.

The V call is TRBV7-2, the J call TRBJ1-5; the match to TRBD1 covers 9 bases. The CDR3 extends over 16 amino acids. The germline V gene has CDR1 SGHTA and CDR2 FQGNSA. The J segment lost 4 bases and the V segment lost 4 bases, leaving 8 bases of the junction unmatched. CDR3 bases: TGTGCCAGCAGCTCCCCCGACAGGGGGGTTAATCAGCCCCAGCATTTT. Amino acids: CASSSPDRGVNQPQHF.

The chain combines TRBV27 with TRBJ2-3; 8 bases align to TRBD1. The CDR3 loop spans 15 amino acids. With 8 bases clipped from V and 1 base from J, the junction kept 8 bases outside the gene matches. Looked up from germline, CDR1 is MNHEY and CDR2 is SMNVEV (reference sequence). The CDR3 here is CASGSGTGGTDTQYF. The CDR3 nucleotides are TGTGCCAGCGGCTCCGGGACAGGAGGCACAGATACGCAGTATTTT.

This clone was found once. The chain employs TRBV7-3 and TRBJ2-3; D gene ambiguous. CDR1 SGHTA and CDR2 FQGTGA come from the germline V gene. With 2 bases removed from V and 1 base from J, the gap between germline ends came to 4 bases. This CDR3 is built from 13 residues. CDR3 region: CASSLQGTDTQYF. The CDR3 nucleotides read TGTGCCAGCAGCTTACAGGGCACAGATACGCAGTATTTT.

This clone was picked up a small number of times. The CDR3 DNA reads as TGTGCCAGCAGCGCGAGGGGGACAGGGAACACCGGGGAGCTGTTTTTT. Translated, it gives CASSARGTGNTGELFF. This chain connects TRBV9 to TRBJ2-2, with 8 bases fitting TRBD1. J lost 1 base, V lost 3 bases, and 5 bases had no gene match. CDR1 and CDR2 (germline): SGDLS, YYNGEE. The CDR3 loop spans 16 amino acids.

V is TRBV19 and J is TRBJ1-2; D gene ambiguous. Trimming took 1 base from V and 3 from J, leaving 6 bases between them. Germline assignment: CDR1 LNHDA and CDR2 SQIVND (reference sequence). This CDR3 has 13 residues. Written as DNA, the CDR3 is TGTGCCAGTAGTATAGGGACGGACTATGGCTACACCTTC. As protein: CASSIGTDYGYTF.

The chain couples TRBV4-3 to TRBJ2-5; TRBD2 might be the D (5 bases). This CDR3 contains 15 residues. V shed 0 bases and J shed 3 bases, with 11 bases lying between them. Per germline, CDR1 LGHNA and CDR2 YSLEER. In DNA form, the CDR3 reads TGCGCCAGCAGCCAAGATCCCCGGGGTGAAGAGACCCAGTACTTC. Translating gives CASSQDPRGEETQYF.

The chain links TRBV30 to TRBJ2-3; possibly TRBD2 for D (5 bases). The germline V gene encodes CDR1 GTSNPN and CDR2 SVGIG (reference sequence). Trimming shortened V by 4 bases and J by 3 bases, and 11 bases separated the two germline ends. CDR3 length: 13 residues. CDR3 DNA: TGTGCCTGGACGGTGACTACGACAGATACGCAGTATTTT. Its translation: CAWTVTTTDTQYF.

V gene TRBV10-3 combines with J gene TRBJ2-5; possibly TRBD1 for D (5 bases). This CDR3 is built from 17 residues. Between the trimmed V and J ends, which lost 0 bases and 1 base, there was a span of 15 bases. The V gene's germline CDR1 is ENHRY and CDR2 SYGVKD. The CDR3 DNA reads TGTGCCATCAGTGAGTCGATAACAGGCGCTATCCAAGAGACCCAGTACTTC. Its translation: CAISESITGAIQETQYF.

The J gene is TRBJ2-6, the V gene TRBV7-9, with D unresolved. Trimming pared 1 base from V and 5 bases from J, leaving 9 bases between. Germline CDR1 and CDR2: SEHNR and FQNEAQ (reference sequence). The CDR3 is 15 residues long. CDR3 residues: CASSLGVVWANVLTF. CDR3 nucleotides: TGTGCCAGCAGCTTAGGGGTAGTCTGGGCCAACGTCCTGACTTTC.